Each of the 31 T cell receptor beta chains below was sequenced from the same sample in a study of T cell repertoires in cytomegalovirus infection. TCRdb processed the reads anew with MiXCR; each CDR3 protein has one entry. Of some 440,000 distinct CDR3 sequences detected, about 33% appear once; the ten largest clones hold roughly an eighth. What was sequenced was PBMCs. The receptor source for this set is a human donor in good health (CMV status not recorded). Some clones in this sample may be carry-over from other donors' samples.

This clonotype was seen a single time. A much larger clone differs by one base, so this may be a read error. This sequence joins TRBV7-2 and TRBJ2-5, with TRBD2 as a possible D gene (7 bases). The CDR3 spans 17 residues. CDR1 SGHTA and CDR2 FQGNSA come from the germline V gene. The CDR3 coding sequence is TGTGCCAGCAGCAAAATAGGGGGGGACGGGGGGAAAGAGACCCAGGACTTC. Amino acid sequence: CASSKIGGDGGKETQDF. The full variable domain, in which reference TRBV7-2 and TRBJ2-5 provide the parts outside the CDR3, is GAGVSQSPSNKVTEKGKDVELRCDPISGHTALYWYRQSLGQGLEFLIYFQGNSAPDKSGLPSDRFSAERTGGSVSTLTIQRTQQEDSAVYLCASSKIGGDGGKETQDFGPGTRLLVL.

V and J are TRBV7-2 and TRBJ2-1; TRBD1 is a possible D gene (6 bases). Germline V lookup: CDR1 SGHTA, CDR2 FQGNSA. The CDR3 sequence is 13 residues long. V was pared by 2 bases and J by 10 bases, with 12 bases between. The CDR3 protein is CASSLLRGKEQFF. CDR3 in DNA: TGTGCCAGCAGCTTACTCAGGGGAAAGGAGCAGTTCTTC.

This clonotype was detected many times. V usage is TRBV7-2 and J usage is TRBJ2-5, with no clear D. Trimming took 5 bases from V and 1 from J, leaving 11 bases between them. CDR1 and CDR2 from the germline V gene are SGHTA and FQGNSA. This CDR3 has 14 amino acids. The CDR3 DNA reads as TGTGCCAGCAGCCCTTGGAGTCTCCAAGAGACCCAGTACTTC. Its protein product is CASSPWSLQETQYF.

Worth noting for this clonotype: A read error may explain this, as a much larger clone is one base away. A read error is likely, as this CDR3 ends without the conserved phenylalanine or tryptophan. This sequence joins TRBV7-2 and TRBJ2-1; TRBD2 is a possible D gene (7 bases). The V and J ends lost 6 bases and 5 bases respectively, with 17 bases between them. Germline CDR1 SGHTA, CDR2 FQGNSA. This CDR3 region has 15 residues. CDR3 sequence: CASRDRGAGNNEQFL. As DNA, the CDR3 is TGTGCCAGCAGGGACCGGGGGGCGGGGAACAATGAGCAGTTCTTA.

This chain joins TRBV11-2 and TRBJ2-3, with 9 bases aligning to TRBD2. Germline loops: CDR1 SGHAT, CDR2 FQNNGV. Losses at the gene ends were 5 bases for V and 3 bases for J; bases not matched to a gene: 15. The CDR3 covers 18 residues. The CDR3 nucleotides are TGTGCCAGCAGCGCAGGACTAGCGATGAGGTCGAGAACAGATACGCAGTATTTT. Its protein is CASSAGLAMRSRTDTQYF.

A note on this clonotype: This is likely a read error, given that the CDR3 carries no conserved phenylalanine or tryptophan at its end. The rearrangement links TRBV6-8 to TRBJ1-6; 11 bases map to TRBD1. J lost 7 bases, V lost 5 bases, and 4 bases had no gene match. Germline assignment: CDR1 MNHGY and CDR2 SAAAGT. This CDR3 has 15 amino acids. CDR3 bases: TGTGCCAGCAGTATTGGGACAGGGGGGAATTCACCCCTCCACTAT. The encoded protein is CASSIGTGGNSPLHY.

In regard to this clonotype: The junction shows a germline mismatch at one end, possibly a read error. The chain uses TRBV5-1 and TRBJ1-1; 8 positions agree with TRBD1. Germline CDR1 SGHRS, CDR2 YFSETQ. CDR3 length equals 15 residues. Here the CDR3 reads CASSLGGQGVSEALF. In DNA, the CDR3 is TGCGCCAGCAGCTTGGGTGGACAGGGAGTATCTGAAGCTTTATTT.

This clonotype was recorded at least ten times. V and J are TRBV7-8 and TRBJ2-2, with D hard to call. The germline V and J ends were trimmed by 2 bases and 6 bases, with 4 bases remaining between them. The germline CDR1 and CDR2 sequences are SGHVS and FQNEAQ. This CDR3 has 12 amino acids. For the CDR3, the DNA is TGTGCCAGCAGCTTATCGGCCGGGGAGCTGTTTTTT. This gives the protein CASSLSAGELFF.

This clonotype has a handful of counts. The rearrangement uses TRBV20-1 and TRBJ2-7, with 9 bases lining up with TRBD2. With V trimmed by 5 bases and J by 3 bases, 14 bases remained unmatched. CDR1 and CDR2 from the germline V gene are DFQATT and SNEGSKA (reference sequence). CDR3 length: 16 amino acids. CDR3 residues: CSARGVGAGGYYEQYF. The CDR3, as DNA: TGCAGTGCTCGGGGGGTAGGAGCGGGGGGCTACTACGAGCAGTACTTC.

This clonotype was seen more than once but under ten times. The rearrangement links TRBV3-1 to TRBJ1-2, with D possibly matching TRBD1 (5 bases). Germline CDR1 is LGHDT and CDR2 is YNNKEL (reference sequence). V gave up 4 bases and J gave up 6 bases, with 18 bases separating them. The CDR3 is 15 amino acids. The CDR3 loop is CASSLGAAGGDGYTF. The CDR3, as DNA: TGTGCCAGCAGCCTCGGAGCGGCCGGGGGTGATGGCTACACCTTC.

The chain joins TRBV15 to TRBJ1-4; D call uncertain. V lost 0 bases to trimming and J lost 7 bases, with 12 bases between them. The CDR3 has 15 residues. Germline CDR1 is LNHNV and CDR2 is YYDKDF (reference sequence). The CDR3 DNA sequence: TGTGCCACCAGCAGAGAGTTGGCCGCGATTGAAAAACTGTTTTTT. This gives the protein CATSRELAAIEKLFF.

This clonotype was observed once. A read error may be the cause here, since a much bigger clone is one base away. V usage is TRBV7-2 and J usage is TRBJ1-1, with D maybe TRBD1 (6 bases). Germline loops: CDR1 SGHTA, CDR2 FQGNSA. The CDR3 loop spans 13 amino acids. CDR3 nucleotide sequence: TGTGCCAGCAGCAGTTGGACAGCCACTGAAGATTTCTTT. Protein: CASSSWTATEDFF. The full variable domain, completed using reference TRBV7-2 and TRBJ1-1, is GAGVSQSPSNKVTEKGKDVELRCDPISGHTALYWYRQSLGQGLEFLIYFQGNSAPDKSGLPSDRFSAERTGGSVSTLTIQRTQQEDSAVYLCASSSWTATEDFFGQGTRLTVV.

For this clonotype: The junction departs from germline at one end; a sequencing error may be responsible. The chain joins TRBV18 to TRBJ1-3; no definite D call. The CDR3 is made up of 15 amino acids. Germline V gene lookup returns CDR1 KGHSH and CDR2 LQKENI. The CDR3 loop is CASPPGLSSGNTIYF. CDR3 nucleotide sequence: TGTGCCAGCCCACCCGGCCTGAGCTCTGGAAACACCATATATTTT.

In its sample, this clonotype was seen many times. The V call is TRBV7-2, the J call TRBJ1-1, with TRBD1 identical over 7 bases. With V trimmed by 5 bases and J by 1 base, 1 base remained unmatched. Germline V CDR1 and CDR2: SGHTA, FQGNSA. This CDR3 region has 13 residues. CDR3 in DNA: TGTGCCAGCAGCCGGGACAGGAACACTGAAGCTTTCTTT. Its translation: CASSRDRNTEAFF.

This chain connects TRBV19 to TRBJ2-2; D tentatively reads TRBD1 or TRBD2 (5 bases each). CDR1 LNHDA and CDR2 SQIVND come from the germline V gene (reference sequence). CDR3 length equals 13 residues. The CDR3 here is CASDPGSTGELFF. In DNA form, the CDR3 reads TGTGCTTCTGATCCAGGGAGCACCGGGGAGCTGTTTTTT.

The table lists this clonotype with a few counts. The chain links TRBV12-3 or TRBV12-4 to TRBJ2-1, with 12 bases lining up with TRBD1. V gave up 2 bases and J gave up 10 bases; unmatched junction bases: 6. CDR3 length equals 15 residues. CDR3 in amino acids: CASSLYGTGGDEQFF. CDR3 DNA sequence: TGTGCCAGCAGTTTATATGGGACAGGGGGCGACGAGCAGTTCTTC.

The V and J genes are TRBV3-1 and TRBJ1-6; D unresolved. Germline assignment: CDR1 LGHDT and CDR2 YNNKEL (reference sequence). The CDR3 sequence is 15 residues long. Trimming stripped 0 bases from V and 7 bases from J, with 10 bases between. DNA for the CDR3: TGTGCCAGCAGCCAAGATCGGGCCTCAAATTCACCCCTCCACTTT. It specifies CASSQDRASNSPLHF.

This clonotype was found a few times. The rearrangement links TRBV7-2 to TRBJ2-2; D is undetermined. The germline V gene has CDR1 SGHTA and CDR2 FQGNSA. The CDR3 loop spans 12 amino acids. Trimming took 6 bases from V and 7 from J, leaving 9 bases between them. The CDR3 nucleotides read TGTGCCAGCAGGGAGAATTACGGGGAGCTGTTTTTT. Its translation: CASRENYGELFF.

The chain is built from TRBV19 and TRBJ1-1; possibly TRBD1 for D (5 bases). Looked up from germline, CDR1 is LNHDA and CDR2 is SQIVND (reference sequence). This CDR3 comprises 14 residues. V lost 5 bases, J lost 0 bases, and 10 bases lay in between. The CDR3 is CASSRPGLNTEAFF. In nucleotides, the CDR3 is TGTGCCAGTAGTCGGCCGGGACTGAACACTGAAGCTTTCTTT. Together with reference TRBV19 and TRBJ1-1, the CDR3 gives the full variable domain: DGGITQSPKYLFRKEGQNVTLSCEQNLNHDAMYWYRQDPGQGLRLIYYSQIVNDFQKGDIAEGYSVSREKKESFPLTVTSAQKNPTAFYLCASSRPGLNTEAFFGQGTRLTVV.

The chain links TRBV6-2 or TRBV6-3 to TRBJ2-7, with D tentatively TRBD1 (6 bases). Looked up from germline, CDR1 is MNHEY and CDR2 is SVGEGT. Trimming left V 5 bases short and J 2 bases short, with 10 bases between. This CDR3 region has 13 residues. CDR3 sequence: CASSRQDPYEQYF. The DNA of the CDR3 is TGTGCCAGCAGTCGACAGGACCCCTACGAGCAGTACTTC.

The rearrangement joins TRBV19 to TRBJ2-3; 8 nucleotides align to TRBD2. Germline assignment: CDR1 LNHDA and CDR2 SQIVND (reference sequence). The CDR3 runs to 16 residues. The trim removed 5 bases at V and 6 bases at J, leaving 13 bases unmatched. For the CDR3, the DNA is TGTGCCAGTAGTTCCCCATTAGCGGGGATAATGGATACGCAGTATTTT. It yields the protein CASSSPLAGIMDTQYF.

This CDR3 reads CASSQDITTGRETQYF. Written as DNA, the CDR3 is TGCGCCAGCAGCCAAGATATTACGACAGGGAGAGAGACCCAGTACTTC. The rearrangement uses TRBV4-3 and TRBJ2-5; 7 bases agree with TRBD1. The V and J ends lost 0 bases and 4 bases, in that order; junction bases with no gene match: 8. The CDR3 is made up of 16 amino acids. Looked up from germline, CDR1 is LGHNA and CDR2 is YSLEER.

This clonotype appeared a single time. This may arise from a read error, as a much more abundant clone is one base away. The V and J genes are TRBV4-1 and TRBJ1-5, with D unclear. CDR1 is MGHRA and CDR2 is YSYEKL in the germline V gene. The CDR3 loop spans 15 amino acids. The CDR3 nucleotides read TGCGCCAGCATCCAAGAACCACCTCCCAATCAGCCCCAGCATTTT. Translating gives CASIQEPPPNQPQHF.

This clonotype was recorded a few times. The chain is built from TRBV29-1 and TRBJ1-1, with D possibly being TRBD1 (6 bases). V was pared by 4 bases and J by 4 bases, with 10 bases between. This CDR3 is built from 12 residues. Germline lookup yields CDR1 SQVTM and CDR2 ANQGSEA. The CDR3 DNA reads as TGCAGCGTTGGAGTCAGGGGCACTGAAGCTTTCTTT. Its protein product is CSVGVRGTEAFF.

The chain carries TRBV2 and TRBJ2-7, with D possibly being TRBD2 (5 bases). The CDR3 is made up of 11 amino acids. V was cut by 6 bases and J by 5 bases, with 8 bases left in between. Germline CDR1 and CDR2: SNHLY and FYNNEI. The CDR3 protein is CASRDGNEQYF. In DNA, the CDR3 is TGTGCCAGCAGGGACGGGAACGAGCAGTACTTC.

This clonotype was seen more than once but under ten times. The J gene is TRBJ2-7, the V gene TRBV11-2; no clear D gene. Germline assignment: CDR1 SGHAT and CDR2 FQNNGV. The V gene lost 0 bases and the J gene lost 3 bases, with 9 bases spanning the gap. There are 14 residues in the CDR3. The CDR3 sequence is CASSLDPTRYEQYF. CDR3 sequence (DNA): TGTGCCAGCAGCTTAGATCCCACCCGCTACGAGCAGTACTTC.

The chain links TRBV2 to TRBJ2-3, with 9 nucleotides matching TRBD1. This CDR3 is 15 amino acids long. CDR1 is SNHLY, CDR2 FYNNEI, per germline. V lost 10 bases to trimming and J lost 1 base; unmatched junction nucleotides: 9. The CDR3 loop is CATKRDRAGTDTQYF. CDR3 in DNA: TGTGCCACCAAGAGGGACAGGGCGGGCACAGATACGCAGTATTTT.

The V gene is TRBV14, the J gene TRBJ1-6; D is possibly TRBD1 (5 bases). CDR3 length: 15 amino acids. Germline V gene data show CDR1 as SGHDN and CDR2 as FVKESK. The V and J ends lost 1 base and 9 bases respectively, with 13 bases between them. Here the CDR3 DNA reads TGTGCCAGCAGCCAAGGCCCGGGACGCGGTTCACCCCTCCACTTT. It translates to CASSQGPGRGSPLHF.

The chain carries TRBV5-1 and TRBJ1-2, with D possibly TRBD1 on 5 matching bases. The germline CDR1 and CDR2 sequences are SGHRS and YFSETQ. There are 14 residues in the CDR3. V was shortened by 8 bases and J by 2 bases, with 16 bases between the two germline ends. Written as DNA, the CDR3 is TGCGCCAGAAACCACCCGGGGCGGAACTATGGCTACACCTTC. Translating it yields CARNHPGRNYGYTF.

Note on this clonotype: One end of the junction varies from germline; a read error may be responsible. V gene TRBV5-6 combines with J gene TRBJ1-5; D is possibly TRBD1 (5 bases). This CDR3 contains 13 residues. From germline, CDR1 is SGHDT and CDR2 YYEEEE. The CDR3 DNA follows: TGTGCCAGCAGCTTCGGCCGGGGCCAGCCCCCGCATTTT. Its protein product is CASSFGRGQPPHF.

The chain has TRBV18 and TRBJ2-7; D gene uncertain. CDR3 length: 14 residues. Germline V gives CDR1 KGHSH, CDR2 LQKENI. The germline V and J ends were trimmed by 0 bases and 2 bases, with 8 bases remaining between them. DNA for the CDR3: TGTGCCAGCTCACCACCGGTAGCCCCCTACGAGCAGTACTTC. Its translation: CASSPPVAPYEQYF.